This T cell receptor beta chain appears in the sequencing data of a study of molecular identifiers for immune sequencing clone quantification. Study-wide results and limits: For effector cells, clones above 20 RNA copies held over 97% of molecules; for naive cells, under 1%.

As regards this clonotype: Its antigen remains unidentified.

TCRdb re-called the PCR reads with MiXCR, one entry per CDR3 protein. Among about half a million distinct CDR3 sequences listed, about 25% were seen once. This sequence was found in a human donor in good health. Some libraries in this study had Jurkat cell RNA spiked in. Sequencing was performed on naive CD8+ T cells from blood, with Jurkat cell RNA spiked in. The subset: FACS-sorted CD8+CD4-CCR7+CD45RA+ naive T cells.

In nucleotides, the CDR3 is TGCGCCAGCAGCACAAACGGGGGGAACACTGAAGCTTTCTTT. Protein: CASSTNGGNTEAFF. The gene calls are TRBV4-3 and TRBJ1-1; tentative D call: TRBD1 (5 bases). The CDR3 is 14 amino acids. Germline CDR1 and CDR2: LGHNA and YSLEER. With 5 bases removed from V and 1 base from J, the gap between germline ends came to 11 bases.